This record concerns one T cell receptor (beta chain) sequence. Sequencing was performed with immunoSEQ multiplex PCR; in TCRdb, only in-frame clones are kept and a portion is missing. Found here are roughly 82,000 clones, about 90% of them singletons; the top ten hold around 1%. The data stem from a study of blood T cell repertoires in COVID-19. Study-level background: PBMCs, B-cell-depleted T cells, or T cells were the source of the cDNA or gDNA that made up the material.

The CDR3 extends over 17 amino acids. The germline CDR1 and CDR2 sequences are SGDLS and YYNGEE. With V trimmed by 4 bases and J by 2 bases, 9 bases remained unmatched. The chain employs TRBV9 and TRBJ2-5, with TRBD1 matching over 12 bases. The TCR sequence derives from a woman between 50 and 59 years old in a cohort sampled during active COVID-19. The material sequenced was peripheral blood. The CDR3 here is CASSPSRDRGPQETQYF. The CDR3 DNA reads as TGTGCCAGCAGCCCGTCCCGGGACAGGGGGCCGCAAGAGACCCAGTACTTC.